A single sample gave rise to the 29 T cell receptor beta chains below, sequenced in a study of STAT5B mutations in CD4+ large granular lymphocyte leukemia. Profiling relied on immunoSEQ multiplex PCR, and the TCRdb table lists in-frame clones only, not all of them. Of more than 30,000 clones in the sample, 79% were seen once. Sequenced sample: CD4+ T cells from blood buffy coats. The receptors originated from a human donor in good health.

The CDR3, as DNA: TGTGCCAGCAATCCGGGACAGGGCGTTCTGAAACCCCTCCACTTT. Its translation: CASNPGQGVLKPLHF. This sequence joins TRBV28 and TRBJ1-6; the match to TRBD1 covers 9 bases. CDR1 MDHEN and CDR2 SYDVKM come from the germline V gene. The junction had 13 bases not matched to a gene; V was cut back by 7 bases and J by 12 bases. This CDR3 contains 15 residues.

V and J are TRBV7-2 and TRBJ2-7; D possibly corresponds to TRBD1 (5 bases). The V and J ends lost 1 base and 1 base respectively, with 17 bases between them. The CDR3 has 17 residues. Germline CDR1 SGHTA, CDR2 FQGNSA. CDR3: CASSLVGPGYQSYEQYF. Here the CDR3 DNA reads TGTGCCAGCAGCTTAGTGGGTCCAGGGTACCAATCCTACGAGCAGTACTTC. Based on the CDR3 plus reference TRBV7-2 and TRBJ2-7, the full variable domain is GAGVSQSPSNKVTEKGKDVELRCDPISGHTALYWYRQSLGQGLEFLIYFQGNSAPDKSGLPSDRFSAERTGGSVSTLTIQRTQQEDSAVYLCASSLVGPGYQSYEQYFGPGTRLTVT.

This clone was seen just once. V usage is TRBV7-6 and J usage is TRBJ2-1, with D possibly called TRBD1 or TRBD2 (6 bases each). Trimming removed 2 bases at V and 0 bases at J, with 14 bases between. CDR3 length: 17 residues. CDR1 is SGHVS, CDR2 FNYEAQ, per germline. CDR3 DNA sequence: TGTGCCAGCAGCTTAAGGGTGGGGGGCACCTCCTACAATGAGCAGTTCTTC. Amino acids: CASSLRVGGTSYNEQFF.

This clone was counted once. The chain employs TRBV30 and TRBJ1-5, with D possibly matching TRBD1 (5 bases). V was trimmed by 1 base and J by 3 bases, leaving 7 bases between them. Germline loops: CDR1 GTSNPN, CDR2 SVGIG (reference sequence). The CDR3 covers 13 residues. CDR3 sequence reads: CAWSGQFNQPQHF. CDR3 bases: TGTGCCTGGAGTGGACAGTTCAATCAGCCCCAGCATTTT.

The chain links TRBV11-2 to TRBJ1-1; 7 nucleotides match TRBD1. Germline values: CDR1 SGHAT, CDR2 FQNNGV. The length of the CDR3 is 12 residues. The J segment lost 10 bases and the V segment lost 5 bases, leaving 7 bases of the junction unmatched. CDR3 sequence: CASSTRTGAAFF. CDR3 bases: TGTGCCAGCAGCACCAGGACAGGAGCAGCTTTCTTT.

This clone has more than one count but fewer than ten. CDR3 loop: CASSLDDRVYGYTF. CDR3 DNA: TGTGCCAGCAGCTTAGATGACAGAGTCTATGGCTACACCTTC. The genes are TRBV7-2 and TRBJ1-2, with D possibly matching TRBD1 (5 bases). The CDR3 covers 14 residues. Germline V gene lookup returns CDR1 SGHTA and CDR2 FQGNSA. The V and J ends lost 1 base and 4 bases respectively, with 10 bases between them.

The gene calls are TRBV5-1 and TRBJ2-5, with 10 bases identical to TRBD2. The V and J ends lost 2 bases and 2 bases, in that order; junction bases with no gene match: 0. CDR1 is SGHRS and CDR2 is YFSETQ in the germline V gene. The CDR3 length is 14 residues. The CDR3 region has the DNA TGCGCCAGCAGCTTTAGCGGGAGGCAAGAGACCCAGTACTTC. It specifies CASSFSGRQETQYF.

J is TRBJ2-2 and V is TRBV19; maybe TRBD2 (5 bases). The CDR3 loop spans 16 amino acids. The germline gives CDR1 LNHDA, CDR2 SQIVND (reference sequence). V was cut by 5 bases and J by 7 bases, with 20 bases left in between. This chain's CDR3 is CASSPGFLAQGGELFF. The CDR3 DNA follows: TGTGCCAGTAGTCCGGGATTCCTGGCACAAGGCGGGGAGCTGTTTTTT. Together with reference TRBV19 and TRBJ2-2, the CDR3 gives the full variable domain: DGGITQSPKYLFRKEGQNVTLSCEQNLNHDAMYWYRQDPGQGLRLIYYSQIVNDFQKGDIAEGYSVSREKKESFPLTVTSAQKNPTAFYLCASSPGFLAQGGELFFGEGSRLTVL.

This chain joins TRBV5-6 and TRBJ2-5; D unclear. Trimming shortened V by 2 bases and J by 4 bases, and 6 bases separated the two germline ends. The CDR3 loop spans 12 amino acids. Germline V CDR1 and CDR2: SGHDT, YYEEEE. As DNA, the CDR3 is TGTGCCAGCAGCTTTGGTCGAGAGACCCAGTACTTC. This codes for CASSFGRETQYF.

The CDR3, as DNA: TGTGCCAGCAGCGTAGGGGCCTCTCTTGCTGAGCAGTTCTTC. It codes for CASSVGASLAEQFF. V usage is TRBV9 and J usage is TRBJ2-1; the D is unclear. The germline V and J ends were trimmed by 0 bases and 9 bases, with 13 bases remaining between them. The CDR3 has 14 residues. The germline V gene encodes CDR1 SGDLS and CDR2 YYNGEE.

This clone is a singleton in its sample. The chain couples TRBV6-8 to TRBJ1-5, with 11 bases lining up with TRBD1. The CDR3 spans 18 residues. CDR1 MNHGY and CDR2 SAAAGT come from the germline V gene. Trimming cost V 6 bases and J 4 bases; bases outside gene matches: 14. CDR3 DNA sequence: TGTGCCAGCAGCCCGGGACAGGGGGTGTCCTTAGGGAATCAGCCCCAGCATTTT. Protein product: CASSPGQGVSLGNQPQHF.

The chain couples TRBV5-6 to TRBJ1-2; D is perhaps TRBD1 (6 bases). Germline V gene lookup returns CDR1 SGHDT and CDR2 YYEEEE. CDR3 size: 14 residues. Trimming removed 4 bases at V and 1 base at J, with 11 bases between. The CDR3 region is CASSLTGINYGYTF. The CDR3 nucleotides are TGTGCCAGCAGCCTCACAGGGATTAACTATGGCTACACCTTC.

The CDR3 DNA reads TGCGCCAGCAGGGACGGGACTAGCGACAACAATGAGCAGTTCTTC. Translation: CASRDGTSDNNEQFF. The chain uses TRBV5-1 and TRBJ2-1, with 10 bases that match TRBD2. With 5 bases clipped from V and 5 bases from J, the junction kept 7 bases outside the gene matches. Germline CDR1 and CDR2: SGHRS and YFSETQ. There are 15 residues in the CDR3.

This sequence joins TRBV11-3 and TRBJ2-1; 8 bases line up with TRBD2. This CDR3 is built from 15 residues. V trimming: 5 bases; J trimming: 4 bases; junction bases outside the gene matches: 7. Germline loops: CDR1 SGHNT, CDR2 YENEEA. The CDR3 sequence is CASSRGIAGYNEQFF. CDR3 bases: TGTGCCAGCAGCCGGGGAATAGCGGGGTACAATGAGCAGTTCTTC.

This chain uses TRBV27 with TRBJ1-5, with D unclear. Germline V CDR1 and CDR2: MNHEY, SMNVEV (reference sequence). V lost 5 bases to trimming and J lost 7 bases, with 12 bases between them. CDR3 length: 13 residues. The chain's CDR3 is CASSPSGKQPQHF. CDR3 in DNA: TGTGCCAGCAGTCCAAGTGGGAAGCAGCCCCAGCATTTT.

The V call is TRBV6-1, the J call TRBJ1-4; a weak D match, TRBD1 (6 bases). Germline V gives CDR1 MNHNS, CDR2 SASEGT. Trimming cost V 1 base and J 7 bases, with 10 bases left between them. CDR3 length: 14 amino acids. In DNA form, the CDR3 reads TGTGCCAGCAGTGAAGGGACAGCCAGTGAAAAACTGTTTTTT. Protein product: CASSEGTASEKLFF.

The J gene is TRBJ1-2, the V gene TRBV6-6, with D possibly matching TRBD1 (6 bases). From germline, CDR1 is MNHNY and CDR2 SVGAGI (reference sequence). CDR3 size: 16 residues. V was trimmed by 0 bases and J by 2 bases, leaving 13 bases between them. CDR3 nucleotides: TGTGCCAGCAGTTACTCTTCAGGGGCGAAGAACTATGGCTACACCTTC. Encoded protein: CASSYSSGAKNYGYTF.

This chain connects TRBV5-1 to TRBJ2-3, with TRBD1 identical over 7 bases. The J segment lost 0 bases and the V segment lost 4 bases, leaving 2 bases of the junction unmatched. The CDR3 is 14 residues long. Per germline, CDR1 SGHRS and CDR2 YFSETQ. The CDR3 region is CASSVTGSTDTQYF. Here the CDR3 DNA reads TGCGCCAGCAGCGTGACAGGGAGCACAGATACGCAGTATTTT.

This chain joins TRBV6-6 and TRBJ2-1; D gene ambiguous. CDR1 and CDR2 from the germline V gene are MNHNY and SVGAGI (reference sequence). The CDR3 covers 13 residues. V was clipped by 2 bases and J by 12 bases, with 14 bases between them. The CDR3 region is CASSYDPQSRQFF. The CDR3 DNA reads TGTGCCAGCAGTTACGACCCCCAGAGTCGGCAGTTCTTC.

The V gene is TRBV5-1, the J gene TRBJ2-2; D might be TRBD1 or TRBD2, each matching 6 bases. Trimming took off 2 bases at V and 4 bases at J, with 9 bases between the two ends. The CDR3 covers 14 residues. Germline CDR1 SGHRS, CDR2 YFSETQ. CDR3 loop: CASSLGGSTGELFF. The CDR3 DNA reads TGCGCCAGCAGCTTAGGGGGGAGCACCGGGGAGCTGTTTTTT.

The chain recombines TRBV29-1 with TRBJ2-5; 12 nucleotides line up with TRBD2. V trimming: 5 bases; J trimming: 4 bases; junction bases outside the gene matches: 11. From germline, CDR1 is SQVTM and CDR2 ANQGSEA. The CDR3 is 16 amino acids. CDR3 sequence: CSVRARASGGGETQYF. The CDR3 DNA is TGCAGCGTTCGGGCCCGGGCTAGCGGGGGGGGAGAGACCCAGTACTTC.

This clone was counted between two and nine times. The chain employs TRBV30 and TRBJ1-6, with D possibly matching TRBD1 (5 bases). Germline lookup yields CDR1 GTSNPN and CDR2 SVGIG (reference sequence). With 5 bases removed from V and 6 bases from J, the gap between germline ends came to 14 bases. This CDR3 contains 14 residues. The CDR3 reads CAWSRVTGNSPLHF. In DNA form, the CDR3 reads TGTGCCTGGTCCAGGGTAACGGGTAATTCACCCCTCCACTTT.

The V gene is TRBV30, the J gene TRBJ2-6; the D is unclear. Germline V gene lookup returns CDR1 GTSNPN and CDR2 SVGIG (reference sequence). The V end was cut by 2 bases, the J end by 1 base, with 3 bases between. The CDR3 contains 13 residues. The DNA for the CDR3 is TGTGCCTGGAGTAATTCTGGGGCCAACGTCCTGACTTTC. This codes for CAWSNSGANVLTF.

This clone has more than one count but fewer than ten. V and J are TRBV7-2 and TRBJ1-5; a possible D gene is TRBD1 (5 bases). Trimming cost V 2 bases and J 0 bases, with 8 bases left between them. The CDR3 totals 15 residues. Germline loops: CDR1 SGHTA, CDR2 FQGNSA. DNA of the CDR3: TGTGCCAGCAGCTTATGGGGGAATAGCAATCAGCCCCAGCATTTT. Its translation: CASSLWGNSNQPQHF.

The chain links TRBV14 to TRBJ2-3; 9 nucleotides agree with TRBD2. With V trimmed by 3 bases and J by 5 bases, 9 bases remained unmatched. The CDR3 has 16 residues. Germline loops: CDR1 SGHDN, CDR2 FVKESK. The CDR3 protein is CASSHGGGRAIDTQYF. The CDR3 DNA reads TGTGCCAGCAGCCATGGGGGCGGGAGGGCCATAGATACGCAGTATTTT. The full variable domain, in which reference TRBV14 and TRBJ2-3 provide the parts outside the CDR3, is EAGVTQFPSHSVIEKGQTVTLRCDPISGHDNLYWYRRVMGKEIKFLLHFVKESKQDESGMPNNRFLAERTGGTYSTLKVQPAELEDSGVYFCASSHGGGRAIDTQYFGPGTRLTVL.

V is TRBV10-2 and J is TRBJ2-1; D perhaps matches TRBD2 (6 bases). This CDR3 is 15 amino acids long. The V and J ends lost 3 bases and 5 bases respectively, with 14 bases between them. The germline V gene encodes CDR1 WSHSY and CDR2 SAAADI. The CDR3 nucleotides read TGCGCCAGCAGTGATCAGGAGCGGGCCAACAATGAGCAGTTCTTC. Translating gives CASSDQERANNEQFF.

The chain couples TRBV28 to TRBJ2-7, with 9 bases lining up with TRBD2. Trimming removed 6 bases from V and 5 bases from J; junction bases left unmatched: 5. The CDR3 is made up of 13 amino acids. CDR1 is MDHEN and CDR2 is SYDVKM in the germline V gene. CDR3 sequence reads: CASSSGRINEQYF. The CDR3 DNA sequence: TGTGCCAGCAGCAGCGGGAGGATCAACGAGCAGTACTTC.

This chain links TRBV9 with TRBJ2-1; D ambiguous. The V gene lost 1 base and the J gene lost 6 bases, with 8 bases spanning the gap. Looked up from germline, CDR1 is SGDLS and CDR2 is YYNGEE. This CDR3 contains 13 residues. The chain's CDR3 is CASSVSGVNEQFF. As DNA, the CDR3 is TGTGCCAGCAGCGTAAGTGGAGTCAATGAGCAGTTCTTC.

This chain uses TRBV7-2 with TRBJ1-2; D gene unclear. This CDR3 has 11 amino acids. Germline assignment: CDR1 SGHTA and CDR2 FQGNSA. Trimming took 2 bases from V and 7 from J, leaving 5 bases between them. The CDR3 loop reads CASSLRIGYTF. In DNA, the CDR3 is TGTGCCAGCAGCTTAAGAATTGGCTACACCTTC.